These 25 T cell receptor beta chains came from one sample sequenced in a study of cytomegalovirus exposure and HLA in healthy donors. PCR involved 60 Vbeta and 13 Jbeta primers. The table came from immunoSEQ multiplex PCR; TCRdb's copy has only in-frame clones and leaves some out. This table has 150,000 to 160,000 clones, 80% appearing once. The sample consisted of PBMCs. Receptors originate from a man aged 25-40 years in good health and CMV-seropositive.

J is TRBJ1-2 and V is TRBV6-6, with no clear D. V lost 0 bases and J 4 bases, leaving 12 bases between the germline ends. This CDR3 contains 15 residues. Germline V gene data show CDR1 as MNHNY and CDR2 as SVGAGI (reference sequence). The CDR3, as DNA: TGTGCCAGCAGTTACTCGAACGGAGTTAGCTATGGCTACACCTTC. Encoded protein: CASSYSNGVSYGYTF.

The chain combines TRBV6-5 with TRBJ2-5, with 8 bases lining up with TRBD2. V gave up 6 bases and J gave up 6 bases; unmatched junction bases: 12. Germline V gives CDR1 MNHEY, CDR2 SVGAGI. The CDR3 runs 15 residues. The CDR3 DNA reads as TGTGCCAGCAGCCCGTCCCGCCCGGGAGGGAAGACCCAGTACTTC. As protein: CASSPSRPGGKTQYF.

The chain employs TRBV5-1 and TRBJ2-2, with TRBD1 matching 8 bases. V dropped 3 bases and J dropped 5; count of bases not matched to a gene: 3. Per the germline V gene, CDR1 is SGHRS and CDR2 is YFSETQ. This CDR3 comprises 14 residues. The DNA of the CDR3 is TGCGCCAGCAGCTCGAGACAGGGGACCGGGGAGCTGTTTTTT. Translating it yields CASSSRQGTGELFF.

The chain recombines TRBV6-5 with TRBJ2-7, with 11 bases fitting TRBD2. The CDR3 totals 13 residues. J lost 3 bases, V lost 5 bases, and 0 bases had no gene match. Germline lookup yields CDR1 MNHEY and CDR2 SVGAGI. This CDR3 reads CASSLAGGYEQYF. The CDR3 coding sequence is TGTGCCAGCAGTCTAGCGGGAGGCTACGAGCAGTACTTC.

In this sample, this clone turned up a few times. The gene calls are TRBV11-2 and TRBJ2-7; 9 bases map to TRBD2. Germline V lookup: CDR1 SGHAT, CDR2 FQNNGV. Losses at the gene ends were 3 bases for V and 7 bases for J; bases not matched to a gene: 7. The CDR3 has 14 amino acids. The CDR3 sequence is CASSFGGRAGEQYF. The CDR3, as DNA: TGTGCCAGCAGCTTCGGCGGGAGGGCAGGAGAGCAGTACTTC.

This chain uses TRBV7-9 with TRBJ2-7; the D is unclear. This CDR3 contains 15 residues. Germline V gives CDR1 SEHNR, CDR2 FQNEAQ (reference sequence). V lost 1 base, J lost 7 bases, and 17 bases lay in between. Here the CDR3 DNA reads TGTGCCAGCAGCTTAGATCCGGTCTCGGTTTTTGAGCAGTACTTC. Its protein product is CASSLDPVSVFEQYF.

V usage is TRBV6-5 and J usage is TRBJ1-4; maybe TRBD1 (5 bases). Trimming cost V 5 bases and J 5 bases, with 12 bases left between them. Germline CDR1 is MNHEY and CDR2 is SVGAGI. This CDR3 has 14 residues. CDR3 DNA: TGTGCCAGCAGTCCACAGGCGGACAATGAAAAACTGTTTTTT. This gives the protein CASSPQADNEKLFF.

This rearrangement joins TRBV28 to TRBJ1-2; D not certain. This CDR3 has 14 residues. Trimming shortened V by 3 bases and J by 0 bases, and 8 bases separated the two germline ends. Germline lookup yields CDR1 MDHEN and CDR2 SYDVKM. Here the CDR3 reads CASSFLQANYGYTF. The DNA for the CDR3 is TGTGCCAGCAGTTTCCTGCAGGCTAACTATGGCTACACCTTC.

The chain links TRBV18 to TRBJ2-5; D not certain. The CDR3 totals 11 residues. Germline V gives CDR1 KGHSH, CDR2 LQKENI. Trimming left V 2 bases short and J 5 bases short, with 3 bases between. The DNA for the CDR3 is TGTGCCAGCTCACCAGAGGAGACCCAGTACTTC. Translating it yields CASSPEETQYF.

The chain joins TRBV27 to TRBJ1-5, with D perhaps matching TRBD1 (5 bases). The germline V gene has CDR1 MNHEY and CDR2 SMNVEV (reference sequence). Between the trimmed V and J ends, which lost 2 bases and 2 bases, there was a span of 10 bases. This CDR3 contains 15 residues. The CDR3 region has the DNA TGTGCCAGCAGTTTAAAGGGCAGGGGCAATCAGCCCCAGCATTTT. Translating gives CASSLKGRGNQPQHF.

The chain uses TRBV25-1 and TRBJ2-1; 8 bases align to TRBD1. Germline V CDR1 and CDR2: MGHDK, SYGVNS. The J segment lost 9 bases and the V segment lost 4 bases, leaving 8 bases of the junction unmatched. The CDR3 length is 14 residues. As DNA, the CDR3 is TGTGCCAGCAGTGGAGCAGGGGGCTATGGTGAGCAGTTCTTC. Protein sequence: CASSGAGGYGEQFF.

The J gene is TRBJ2-6, the V gene TRBV2, with 7 bases identical to TRBD1. V lost 0 bases, J lost 0 bases, and 8 bases stayed unmatched. Germline CDR1 reads SNHLY; CDR2 reads FYNNEI. The CDR3 length is 19 residues. CDR3 nucleotides: TGTGCCAGCAGTGAAGCGTCCGGGACAGTATTCTCTGGGGCCAACGTCCTGACTTTC. Amino acids: CASSEASGTVFSGANVLTF.

This sequence joins TRBV18 and TRBJ1-5; D not resolved. CDR3 length: 14 residues. CDR1 KGHSH and CDR2 LQKENI come from the germline V gene. V was shortened by 0 bases and J by 1 base, with 4 bases between the two germline ends. CDR3 region: CASSPPGSNQPQHF. CDR3 in DNA: TGTGCCAGCTCACCACCCGGGAGCAATCAGCCCCAGCATTTT.

The chain couples TRBV7-9 to TRBJ1-2, with 8 bases aligning to TRBD1. This CDR3 region has 14 residues. Losses at the gene ends were 4 bases for V and 6 bases for J; bases not matched to a gene: 7. Germline V gene sequence: CDR1 SEHNR, CDR2 FQNEAQ (reference sequence). The CDR3 nucleotides read TGTGCCAGCAGCTCTCTGAGACAGGGGAATGGCTACACCTTC. It encodes CASSSLRQGNGYTF.

The chain couples TRBV28 to TRBJ2-3; 9 nucleotides align to TRBD2. In germline, CDR1 is MDHEN, CDR2 SYDVKM. The CDR3 runs to 13 residues. Losses at the gene ends were 5 bases for V and 6 bases for J; bases not matched to a gene: 3. CDR3 region: CASSRSGGDTQYF. The CDR3 region has the DNA TGTGCCAGCAGTCGAAGCGGGGGGGATACGCAGTATTTT.

The gene calls are TRBV9 and TRBJ1-4; 8 positions agree with TRBD1. The CDR3 totals 14 residues. V gave up 0 bases and J gave up 5 bases; unmatched junction bases: 0. From germline, CDR1 is SGDLS and CDR2 YYNGEE. As DNA, the CDR3 is TGTGCCAGCAGCGTAGGGACAGGGAATGAAAAACTGTTTTTT. This gives the protein CASSVGTGNEKLFF.

The chain uses TRBV4-1 and TRBJ1-2; D is possibly TRBD1 (6 bases). V shed 0 bases and J shed 4 bases, with 15 bases lying between them. CDR1 is MGHRA, CDR2 YSYEKL, per germline. CDR3 length: 16 amino acids. The CDR3 DNA reads as TGCGCCAGCAGCCAAGAAGGGGGTCAGGCCCTCTATGGCTACACCTTC. This sequence encodes CASSQEGGQALYGYTF.

This chain uses TRBV2 with TRBJ2-5; maybe TRBD1 (5 bases). This CDR3 has 14 amino acids. V was pared by 6 bases and J by 0 bases, with 11 bases between. Germline V CDR1 and CDR2: SNHLY, FYNNEI. The CDR3 spells CASRETAYQETQYF. CDR3 DNA sequence: TGTGCCAGCAGGGAGACAGCGTACCAAGAGACCCAGTACTTC.

The rearrangement joins TRBV5-4 to TRBJ2-7, with 7 positions matching TRBD1. Germline CDR1 reads SGHNT; CDR2 reads YYREEE (reference sequence). This CDR3 has 14 residues. With V trimmed by 4 bases and J by 2 bases, 6 bases remained unmatched. The DNA of the CDR3 is TGTGCCAGCAGCGGCCGGGACAGCCCCTACGAGCAGTACTTC. Translating gives CASSGRDSPYEQYF. The full variable domain, completed using reference TRBV5-4 and TRBJ2-7, is ETGVTQSPTHLIKTRGQQVTLRCSSQSGHNTVSWYQQALGQGPQFIFQYYREEENGRGNFPPRFSGLQFPNYSSELNVNALELDDSALYLCASSGRDSPYEQYFGPGTRLTVT.

This chain connects TRBV15 to TRBJ2-2; D remains unclear. The CDR3 spans 13 residues. V was clipped by 1 base and J by 4 bases, with 4 bases between them. Germline loops: CDR1 LNHNV, CDR2 YYDKDF (reference sequence). The CDR3 bases are TGTGCCACCAGCAGAGCGCGCACCGGGGAGCTGTTTTTT. Protein product: CATSRARTGELFF.

The chain couples TRBV4-2 to TRBJ2-5, with TRBD2 identical over 10 bases. The J call may be in error: the DNA end matches TRBJ2-7 better. The CDR3 runs to 16 residues. Germline lookup yields CDR1 LGHNA and CDR2 YNFKEQ. CDR3 loop: CASSQEASSGSYEQYF. The CDR3 DNA reads TGTGCCAGCAGCCAAGAGGCCTCTAGCGGGAGTTACGAGCAGTACTTC.

This rearrangement joins TRBV18 to TRBJ2-3; TRBD2 matches 9 bases. The CDR3 has 15 residues. Germline CDR1 is KGHSH and CDR2 is LQKENI. V was clipped by 5 bases and J by 0 bases; unmatched bases: 3. In DNA form, the CDR3 reads TGTGCCAGCTCATGGACTAGCGTTAGCACAGATACGCAGTATTTT. This translates into CASSWTSVSTDTQYF.

DNA for the CDR3: TGTGCCAGCAGCCTTCCGATCGGACAGGGCATACACACTGAAGCTTTCTTT. It encodes CASSLPIGQGIHTEAFF. V and J are TRBV4-2 and TRBJ1-1; 8 nucleotides align to TRBD1. This CDR3 contains 17 residues. The junction had 13 bases not matched to a gene; V was cut back by 4 bases and J by 3 bases. Looked up from germline, CDR1 is LGHNA and CDR2 is YNFKEQ.

CDR3 nucleotides: TGTGCCAGCAGTTCCCCGACTAGCCGTAAAGACATTCAGTACTTC. The encoded protein is CASSSPTSRKDIQYF. The chain links TRBV27 to TRBJ2-4, with 7 positions matching TRBD2. Germline-derived CDR1 and CDR2 are MNHEY and SMNVEV (reference sequence). V dropped 4 bases and J dropped 8; count of bases not matched to a gene: 11. The CDR3 sequence is 15 residues long.

The J gene is TRBJ1-1, the V gene TRBV6-1; unclear D gene. V was shortened by 4 bases and J by 11 bases, with 14 bases between the two germline ends. The CDR3 has 12 amino acids. Germline values: CDR1 MNHNS, CDR2 SASEGT. The CDR3, as DNA: TGTGCCAGCAGTGGAGACACGAGTATGGCTTTCTTT. Amino acid sequence: CASSGDTSMAFF.